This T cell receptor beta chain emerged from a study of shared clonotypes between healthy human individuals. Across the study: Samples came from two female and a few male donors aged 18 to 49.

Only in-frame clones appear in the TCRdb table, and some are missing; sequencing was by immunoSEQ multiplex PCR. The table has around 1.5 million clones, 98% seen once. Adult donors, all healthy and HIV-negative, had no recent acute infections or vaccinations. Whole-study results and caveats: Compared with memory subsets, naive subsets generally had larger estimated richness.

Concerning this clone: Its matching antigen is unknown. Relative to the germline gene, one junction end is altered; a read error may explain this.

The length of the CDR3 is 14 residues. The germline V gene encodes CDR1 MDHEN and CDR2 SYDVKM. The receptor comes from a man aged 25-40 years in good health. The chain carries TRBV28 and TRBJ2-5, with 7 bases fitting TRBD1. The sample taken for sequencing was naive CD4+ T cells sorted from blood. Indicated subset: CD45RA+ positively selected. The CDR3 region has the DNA TGTGCCAGCAGCTTATACAGGGGAACAGAGACCCAGTACTTC. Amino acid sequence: CASSLYRGTETQYF.